Shown below are 20 T cell receptor beta chains from a single sample sequenced in a study of shared clonotypes between healthy human individuals. Sequencing used immunoSEQ multiplex PCR; TCRdb keeps in-frame clones, though not all of them. The sample has 1.4 million or so clones, approximately 98.5% seen once; the top ten hold over 0.3%. Sequencing was performed on naive CD4+ T cells sorted from blood. Sample subset: CD45RA+ positively selected. The receptors stem from a young man in good health.

The rearrangement links TRBV28 to TRBJ2-7; perhaps D is TRBD1 or TRBD2 (6 bases each). V lost 5 bases, J lost 3 bases, and 17 bases lay in between. The CDR3 covers 15 residues. Germline values: CDR1 MDHEN, CDR2 SYDVKM. The CDR3 spells CASSGGQRGLYEQYF. The CDR3 coding sequence is TGTGCCAGCAGTGGTGGACAACGGGGGCTCTACGAGCAGTACTTC.

This chain joins TRBV7-6 and TRBJ1-5; no clear D gene. V was pared by 2 bases and J by 2 bases, with 4 bases between. The CDR3 extends over 13 amino acids. The germline V gene has CDR1 SGHVS and CDR2 FNYEAQ. The CDR3: CASSLSGNQPQHF. DNA for the CDR3: TGTGCCAGCAGCTTAAGTGGCAATCAGCCCCAGCATTTT.

The chain's CDR3 is CASSRDMRTGDTQYF. CDR3 DNA sequence: TGTGCCAGTAGTAGGGACATGCGTACCGGGGATACGCAGTATTTT. The V call is TRBV19, the J call TRBJ2-3; a weak D match, TRBD1 (6 bases). The germline V and J ends were trimmed by 4 bases and 6 bases, with 17 bases remaining between them. Germline lookup yields CDR1 LNHDA and CDR2 SQIVND (reference sequence). This CDR3 contains 15 residues.

The chain links TRBV6-1 to TRBJ1-1; D might be TRBD1 (5 bases). This CDR3 has 14 residues. Per germline, CDR1 MNHNS and CDR2 SASEGT. The V and J ends lost 7 bases and 0 bases respectively, with 12 bases between them. The CDR3 region is CASKTEYMNTEAFF. The CDR3 nucleotides are TGTGCCAGCAAGACAGAATACATGAACACTGAAGCTTTCTTT.

The V call is TRBV2, the J call TRBJ1-2; D gene uncertain. CDR3 size: 13 residues. Germline CDR1 and CDR2: SNHLY and FYNNEI. Trimming pared 9 bases from V and 0 bases from J, leaving 11 bases between. The CDR3, as DNA: TGTGCCAGTGACTGGTCAGCTAACTATGGCTACACCTTC. This encodes CASDWSANYGYTF. Using reference TRBV2 and TRBJ1-2 for the parts outside the CDR3, the full variable domain is EPEVTQTPSHQVTQMGQEVILRCVPISNHLYFYWYRQILGQKVEFLVSFYNNEISEKSEIFDDQFSVERPDGSNFTLKIRSTKLEDSAMYFCASDWSANYGYTFGSGTRLTVV.

The chain carries TRBV5-4 and TRBJ2-7; D is unclear. Germline V gene lookup returns CDR1 SGHNT and CDR2 YYREEE (reference sequence). The CDR3 has 13 residues. The V end lost 2 bases, the J end lost 0 bases, and 6 bases lay between the germline ends. The CDR3 is CASSLNPSYEQYF. CDR3 bases: TGTGCCAGCAGCTTAAATCCCTCCTACGAGCAGTACTTC.

The chain links TRBV5-6 to TRBJ2-7; TRBD2 agrees at 13 bases. The germline V gene encodes CDR1 SGHDT and CDR2 YYEEEE. The V and J ends lost 2 bases and 5 bases, in that order; junction bases with no gene match: 7. The CDR3 runs 16 residues. The CDR3 protein is CASSFYTSGRVNEQYF. CDR3 in DNA: TGTGCCAGCAGCTTTTACACTAGCGGGAGGGTCAACGAGCAGTACTTC.

This chain joins TRBV9 and TRBJ2-5, with 13 nucleotides matching TRBD2. Germline-derived CDR1 and CDR2 are SGDLS and YYNGEE. The CDR3 loop spans 16 amino acids. V gave up 4 bases and J gave up 5 bases; unmatched junction bases: 8. In DNA, the CDR3 is TGTGCCAGCAGCCGAAGGACTAGCGGGAGTGGCGAGACCCAGTACTTC. Residues: CASSRRTSGSGETQYF.

The rearrangement uses TRBV10-3 and TRBJ1-4, with 7 positions matching TRBD1. The CDR3 loop spans 14 amino acids. Trimming cost V 10 bases and J 7 bases; bases outside gene matches: 12. CDR1 and CDR2 (germline): ENHRY, SYGVKD. CDR3 amino acids: CATSSTGAAEKLFF. CDR3 in DNA: TGTGCCACGAGCTCAACAGGGGCGGCTGAAAAACTGTTTTTT.

The chain joins TRBV30 to TRBJ2-7; 8 bases line up with TRBD1. CDR1 GTSNPN and CDR2 SVGIG come from the germline V gene (reference sequence). CDR3 length: 13 residues. The V segment lost 3 bases and the J segment 7 bases; nucleotides outside the gene matches: 8. The CDR3 region is CAWRNQGAREQYF. CDR3 nucleotides: TGTGCCTGGAGAAATCAGGGGGCGCGTGAGCAGTACTTC.

The V gene is TRBV29-1, the J gene TRBJ1-2; the D gene is possibly TRBD1 (6 bases). The CDR3 loop spans 12 amino acids. Germline CDR1 SQVTM, CDR2 ANQGSEA. Between the trimmed V and J ends, which lost 3 bases and 4 bases, there was a span of 9 bases. CDR3 DNA: TGCAGCGTTGAGAGGGGGACCTATGGCTACACCTTC. Protein sequence: CSVERGTYGYTF.

The genes are TRBV2 and TRBJ2-1; TRBD2 aligns across 10 bases. Losses at the gene ends were 3 bases for V and 14 bases for J; bases not matched to a gene: 13. The CDR3 runs 15 residues. CDR1 SNHLY and CDR2 FYNNEI come from the germline V gene. The CDR3 spells CASSERSGRADRKFF. The CDR3, as DNA: TGTGCCAGCAGTGAGCGGAGCGGGAGGGCCGACAGGAAGTTCTTC.

For this clone: This same CDR3 is encoded by further DNA sequences in the sample. The chain has TRBV7-2 and TRBJ1-1; D not certain. Trimming cost V 5 bases and J 4 bases, with 5 bases left between them. There are 11 residues in the CDR3. In germline, CDR1 is SGHTA, CDR2 FQGNSA. In DNA form, the CDR3 reads TGTGCCAGCAGCCCCCGCACTGAAGCTTTCTTT. Translating gives CASSPRTEAFF.

The V and J genes are TRBV5-4 and TRBJ2-1; 9 positions match TRBD1. The CDR3 consists of 17 residues. CDR1 SGHNT and CDR2 YYREEE come from the germline V gene (reference sequence). With 0 bases clipped from V and 8 bases from J, the junction kept 12 bases outside the gene matches. CDR3 in amino acids: CASSLAVLGTGSYEQFF. The CDR3 DNA reads as TGTGCCAGCAGCTTGGCGGTTCTCGGGACAGGGTCGTATGAGCAGTTCTTC.

The V gene is TRBV4-3, the J gene TRBJ2-1; D may be TRBD2 (5 bases). V was trimmed by 1 base and J by 7 bases, leaving 20 bases between them. This CDR3 comprises 17 residues. Germline V CDR1 and CDR2: LGHNA, YSLEER. In nucleotides, the CDR3 is TGCGCCAGCAGCCAAGCCATAGTTAGTCAGAGGGAGAATGAGCAGTTCTTC. This encodes CASSQAIVSQRENEQFF.

The chain combines TRBV15 with TRBJ2-2; D might be TRBD2 (5 bases). The CDR3 totals 16 residues. Trimming cost V 1 base and J 5 bases, with 14 bases left between them. CDR1 LNHNV and CDR2 YYDKDF come from the germline V gene (reference sequence). Here the CDR3 DNA reads TGTGCCACCAGCAGAGCCAGCGGAAGAGAAACCGGGGAGCTGTTTTTT. Encoded protein: CATSRASGRETGELFF.

The genes are TRBV6-5 and TRBJ2-7; D perhaps matches TRBD1 (5 bases). V shed 5 bases and J shed 1 base, with 15 bases lying between them. There are 15 residues in the CDR3. Looked up from germline, CDR1 is MNHEY and CDR2 is SVGAGI. The CDR3 sequence: CASSPEPGISYEQYF. CDR3 in DNA: TGTGCCAGCAGTCCCGAGCCAGGGATATCCTACGAGCAGTACTTC.

The V gene is TRBV19, the J gene TRBJ2-3; D perhaps matches TRBD1 (5 bases). From germline, CDR1 is LNHDA and CDR2 SQIVND (reference sequence). V was pared by 6 bases and J by 6 bases, with 7 bases between. The CDR3 covers 11 residues. The chain's CDR3 is CASSRADTQYF. CDR3 in DNA: TGTGCCAGTAGCAGGGCTGATACGCAGTATTTT.

The chain combines TRBV2 with TRBJ1-5; D ambiguous. Germline V gives CDR1 SNHLY, CDR2 FYNNEI. The CDR3 spans 13 residues. V shed 7 bases and J shed 1 base, with 8 bases lying between them. CDR3 in DNA: TGTGCCAGCAATGCAAGGAGCAATCAGCCCCAGCATTTT. Protein product: CASNARSNQPQHF.

Details on this clone: Other DNA sequences in the sample encode the same CDR3. The rearrangement joins TRBV28 to TRBJ2-7; D not certain. The CDR3 sequence is 11 residues long. Trimming shortened V by 3 bases and J by 5 bases, and 5 bases separated the two germline ends. Germline CDR1 and CDR2: MDHEN and SYDVKM. CDR3 loop: CASSFSHEQYF. The CDR3 nucleotides read TGTGCCAGCAGTTTTTCGCACGAGCAGTACTTC.